This TCR beta chain was identified during a study of cytomegalovirus exposure and HLA in healthy donors. Overall study results and limits: When analyzed later, a missense DCLRE1C variant was found to be linked to TCR beta V- and J-gene trimming. There were some public TCRs occurring in many donors, but most TCR sequences were rare.

As regards this clone: As yet, its antigen is unknown.

Vbeta (60) and Jbeta (13) primers were used in the PCR. Sequencing used immunoSEQ multiplex PCR; TCRdb keeps in-frame clones, though not all of them. The sample consists of fewer than 200,000 clones, approximately 72% of them appearing once. Germline values: CDR1 MNHEY, CDR2 SMNVEV (reference sequence). There are 14 residues in the CDR3. Trimming took off 2 bases at V and 2 bases at J, with 7 bases between the two ends. This TCR was recovered from a man aged 18 to 30 in good health and CMV-seronegative. The sequenced material came from PBMCs. The rearrangement joins TRBV27 to TRBJ2-1; D unresolved. As DNA, the CDR3 is TGTGCCAGCAGTTTAGCGAGGCCCTACAATGAGCAGTTCTTC. As protein: CASSLARPYNEQFF.